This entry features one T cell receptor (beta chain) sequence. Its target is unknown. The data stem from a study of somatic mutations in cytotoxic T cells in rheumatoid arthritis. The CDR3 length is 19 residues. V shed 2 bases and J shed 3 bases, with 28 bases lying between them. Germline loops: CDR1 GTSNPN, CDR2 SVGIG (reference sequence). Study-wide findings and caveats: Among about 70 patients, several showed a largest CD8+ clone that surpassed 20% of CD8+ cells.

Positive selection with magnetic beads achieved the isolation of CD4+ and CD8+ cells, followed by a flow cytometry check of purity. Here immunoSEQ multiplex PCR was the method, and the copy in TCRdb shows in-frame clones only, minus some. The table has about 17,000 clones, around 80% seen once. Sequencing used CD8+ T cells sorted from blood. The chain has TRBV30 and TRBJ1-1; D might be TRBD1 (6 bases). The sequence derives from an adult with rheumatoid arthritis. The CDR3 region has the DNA TGTGCCTGGAGTAATACACTGACAGTAGGGGGGGTTCGGGACACTGAAGCTTTCTTT. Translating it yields CAWSNTLTVGGVRDTEAFF.